These 8 T cell receptor beta chains originate from one sample sequenced in a study of cytomegalovirus exposure and HLA in healthy donors. PCR used 60 Vbeta primers and 13 Jbeta primers. Profiling relied on immunoSEQ multiplex PCR, and the TCRdb table lists in-frame clones only, not all of them. This sample has under 200,000 clones, with around 80% found just once. Sequenced: PBMCs. These receptors all come from a girl aged 10 to 17 in good health and CMV-seropositive.

The V and J genes are TRBV4-1 and TRBJ2-1; 8 nucleotides align to TRBD1. CDR1 and CDR2 from the germline V gene are MGHRA and YSYEKL. V lost 4 bases to trimming and J lost 2 bases; unmatched junction nucleotides: 4. This CDR3 is built from 15 residues. The CDR3 spells CASSPTGVPYNEQFF. Written as DNA, the CDR3 is TGCGCCAGCAGCCCGACAGGGGTCCCCTACAATGAGCAGTTCTTC.

The chain combines TRBV6-5 with TRBJ2-1, with D possibly matching TRBD1 (7 bases). The V gene's germline CDR1 is MNHEY and CDR2 SVGAGI. There are 13 residues in the CDR3. Between the trimmed V and J ends, which lost 10 bases and 4 bases, there was a span of 14 bases. CDR3 amino acids: CATRGTDYNEQFF. The CDR3 coding sequence is TGTGCCACCCGGGGGACAGATTACAATGAGCAGTTCTTC.

In its sample, this clone was seen once. This chain joins TRBV5-1 and TRBJ2-3; 7 bases are shared with TRBD2. The CDR3 has 18 residues. Germline lookup yields CDR1 SGHRS and CDR2 YFSETQ. Trimming removed 4 bases from V and 0 bases from J; junction bases left unmatched: 14. The CDR3 sequence: CASSRMGLADASTDTQYF. In DNA form, the CDR3 reads TGCGCCAGCAGCCGGATGGGGCTAGCGGACGCTAGCACAGATACGCAGTATTTT.

V gene TRBV2 combines with J gene TRBJ2-1; D ambiguous. The CDR3 length is 14 residues. Trimming left V 2 bases short and J 0 bases short, with 5 bases between. Germline V lookup: CDR1 SNHLY, CDR2 FYNNEI. The CDR3 spells CASSERSSYNEQFF. The CDR3 nucleotides read TGTGCCAGCAGTGAACGGAGCTCCTACAATGAGCAGTTCTTC.

In its sample, this clone was seen a few times. The chain recombines TRBV5-8 with TRBJ2-7; possible D gene TRBD1, 6 bases. This CDR3 has 13 residues. The germline V gene has CDR1 SGHTS and CDR2 YDEGEE. V gave up 0 bases and J gave up 6 bases, with 10 bases separating them. The DNA for the CDR3 is TGTGCCAGCAGCTTGGACAGGGTGGGCGAGCAGTACTTC. Translated: CASSLDRVGEQYF. The whole variable domain, filled in from reference TRBV5-8 and TRBJ2-7, reads EAGVTQSPTHLIKTRGQQATLRCSPISGHTSVYWYQQALGLGLQFLLWYDEGEERNRGNFPPRFSGRQFPNYSSELNVNALELEDSALYLCASSLDRVGEQYFGPGTRLTVT.

The J gene is TRBJ1-5, the V gene TRBV2; TRBD1 aligns across 7 bases. The CDR3 runs 15 residues. Losses at the gene ends were 6 bases for V and 1 base for J; bases not matched to a gene: 6. CDR1 and CDR2 from the germline V gene are SNHLY and FYNNEI. CDR3 loop: CASSPGQVSNQPQHF. Written as DNA, the CDR3 is TGTGCCAGCAGCCCCGGACAGGTGAGCAATCAGCCCCAGCATTTT.

CDR3 residues: CASRYRGDGKLFF. DNA of the CDR3: TGTGCCAGCAGGTACAGGGGGGATGGCAAACTGTTTTTT. The gene calls are TRBV28 and TRBJ1-4; 8 bases fit TRBD1. The CDR3 runs to 13 residues. Germline V gene data show CDR1 as MDHEN and CDR2 as SYDVKM. Trimming removed 6 bases from V and 11 bases from J; junction bases left unmatched: 8.

The chain links TRBV30 to TRBJ2-5, with 8 bases matching TRBD1. The V segment lost 2 bases and the J segment 5 bases; nucleotides outside the gene matches: 10. This CDR3 has 15 amino acids. Germline V gene data show CDR1 as GTSNPN and CDR2 as SVGIG (reference sequence). The CDR3 sequence is CAWSLGQEDLETQYF. CDR3 nucleotide sequence: TGTGCCTGGAGTTTGGGACAGGAGGACCTGGAGACCCAGTACTTC.